This T cell receptor beta chain appears in the sequencing data of a study of T cell repertoires in cytomegalovirus infection. Whole-study context: Public TCR beta signatures indicated both CMV infection and matching HLA type.

TCRdb redid the calling of the reads with MiXCR, one entry per CDR3 protein. The sample holds 750,000 to 950,000 distinct CDR3 sequences, 25% to 35% seen once. The germline CDR1 and CDR2 sequences are MNHEY and SMNVEV (reference sequence). Trimming took 6 bases from V and 4 from J; bases not matched to a gene: 7. The CDR3 has 14 amino acids. In this sample, this clonotype turned up many times. Its antigen is unknown. Broader study findings: HLA-C-restricted CMV-specific TCR beta clonotypes prevailed in the ex vivo response. Cumulated frequencies of public TCR beta families served to identify carriers of CMV plus the relevant HLA.

V usage is TRBV27 and J usage is TRBJ1-1; TRBD1 matches at 8 bases. The sample here was cultured CD8+ T cells from PBMCs, taken from culture after CMV antigen stimulation. This sequence was found in a human donor in good health (CMV status not recorded). Some clones in this sample may be carry-over from other donors' samples. CDR3 amino acids: CASSFTGGGTEAFF. For the CDR3, the DNA is TGTGCCAGCAGCTTTACAGGGGGAGGCACTGAAGCTTTCTTT.